This T cell receptor (beta chain) was sequenced in a study of cytomegalovirus exposure and HLA in healthy donors. This clone was seen only once. The PCR employed 60 Vbeta primers together with 13 Jbeta primers. Sequencing used immunoSEQ multiplex PCR; TCRdb keeps in-frame clones, though not all of them. The table has around 150,000 clones, around 83% seen once. The CDR3 consists of 14 residues. Trimming removed 3 bases at V and 1 base at J, with 8 bases between. Germline loops: CDR1 MNHEY, CDR2 SVGAGI. The sample was PBMCs. The V and J genes are TRBV6-5 and TRBJ2-3; D is ambiguous. The sequence came from a man between 45 and 60 years old in good health and CMV-seropositive. The CDR3, as DNA: TGTGCCAGCAGTTATAATGGGCGCACAGATACGCAGTATTTT. This gives the protein CASSYNGRTDTQYF.